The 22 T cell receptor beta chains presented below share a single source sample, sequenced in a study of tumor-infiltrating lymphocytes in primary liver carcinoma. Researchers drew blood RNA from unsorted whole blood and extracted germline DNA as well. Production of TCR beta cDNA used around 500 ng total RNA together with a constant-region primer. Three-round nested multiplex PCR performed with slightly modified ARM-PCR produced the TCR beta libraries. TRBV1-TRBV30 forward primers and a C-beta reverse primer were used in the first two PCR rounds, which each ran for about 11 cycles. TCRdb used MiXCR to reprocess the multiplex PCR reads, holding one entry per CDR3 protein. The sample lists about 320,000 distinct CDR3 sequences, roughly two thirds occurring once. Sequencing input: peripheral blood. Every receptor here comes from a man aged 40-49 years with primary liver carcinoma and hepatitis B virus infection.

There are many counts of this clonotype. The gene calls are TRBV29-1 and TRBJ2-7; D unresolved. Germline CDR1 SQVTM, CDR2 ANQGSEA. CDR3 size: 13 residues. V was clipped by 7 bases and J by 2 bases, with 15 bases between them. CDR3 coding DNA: TGCAGCGCACTACCCGCGGAAGCCTACGAGCAGTACTTC. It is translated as CSALPAEAYEQYF.

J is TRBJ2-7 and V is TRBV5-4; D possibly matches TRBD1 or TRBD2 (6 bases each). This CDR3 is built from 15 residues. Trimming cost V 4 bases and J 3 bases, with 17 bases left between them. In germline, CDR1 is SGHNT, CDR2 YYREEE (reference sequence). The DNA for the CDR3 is TGTGCCAGCAGCGTTGGGGGGCAGGGGTTCTACGAGCAGTACTTC. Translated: CASSVGGQGFYEQYF. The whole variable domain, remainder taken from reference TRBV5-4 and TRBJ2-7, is ETGVTQSPTHLIKTRGQQVTLRCSSQSGHNTVSWYQQALGQGPQFIFQYYREEENGRGNFPPRFSGLQFPNYSSELNVNALELDDSALYLCASSVGGQGFYEQYFGPGTRLTVT.

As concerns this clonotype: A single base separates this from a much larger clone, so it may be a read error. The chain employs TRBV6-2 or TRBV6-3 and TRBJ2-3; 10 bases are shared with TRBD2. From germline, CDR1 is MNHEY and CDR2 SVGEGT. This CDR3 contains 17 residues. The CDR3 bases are TGTCCCAGCAGTACGATCTGGACTAGCGGTTACACAGATACGCAGTATTTT. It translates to CPSSTIWTSGYTDTQYF.

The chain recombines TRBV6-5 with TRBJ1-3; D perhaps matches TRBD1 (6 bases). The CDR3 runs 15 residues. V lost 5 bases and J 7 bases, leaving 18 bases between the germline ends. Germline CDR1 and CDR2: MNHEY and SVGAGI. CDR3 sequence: CASSIPGAGRNTIYF. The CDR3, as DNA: TGTGCCAGCAGTATACCAGGGGCGGGGAGGAACACCATATATTTT.

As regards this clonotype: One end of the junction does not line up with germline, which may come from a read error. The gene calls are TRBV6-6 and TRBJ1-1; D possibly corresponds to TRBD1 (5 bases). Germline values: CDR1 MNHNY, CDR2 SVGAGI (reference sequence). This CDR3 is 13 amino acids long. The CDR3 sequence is CASSWKGETEAFF. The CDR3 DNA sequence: TGCGCCAGCAGTTGGAAAGGGGAGACTGAAGCTTTCTTT.

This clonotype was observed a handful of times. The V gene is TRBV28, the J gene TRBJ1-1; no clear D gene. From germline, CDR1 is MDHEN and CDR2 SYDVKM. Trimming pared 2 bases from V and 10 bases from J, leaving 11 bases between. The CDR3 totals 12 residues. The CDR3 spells CASSLGGSGAFF. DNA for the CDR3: TGTGCCAGCAGTTTAGGAGGGAGTGGAGCTTTCTTT.

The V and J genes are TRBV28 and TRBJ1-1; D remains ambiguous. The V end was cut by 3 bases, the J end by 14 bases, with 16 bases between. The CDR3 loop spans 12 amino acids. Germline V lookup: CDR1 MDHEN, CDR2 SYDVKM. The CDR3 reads CASSFMGWLLFF. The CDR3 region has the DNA TGTGCCAGCAGTTTTATGGGATGGTTGCTCTTCTTT.

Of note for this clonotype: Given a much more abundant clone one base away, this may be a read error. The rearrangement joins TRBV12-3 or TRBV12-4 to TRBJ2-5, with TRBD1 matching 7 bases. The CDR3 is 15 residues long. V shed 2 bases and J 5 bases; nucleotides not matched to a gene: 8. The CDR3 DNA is TGTGCCAGCAGTTTATTGGGACAGAGAACGGAGACCCAGTACTTC. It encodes CASSLLGQRTETQYF.

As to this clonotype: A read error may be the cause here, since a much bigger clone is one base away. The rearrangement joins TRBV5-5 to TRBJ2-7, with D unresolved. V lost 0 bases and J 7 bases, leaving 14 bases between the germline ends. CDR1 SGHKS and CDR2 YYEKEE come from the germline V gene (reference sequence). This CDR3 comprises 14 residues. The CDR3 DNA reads TGTGCCAGCAGCTTGGTTCCACATGAAGGAGAGCAGTACTTC. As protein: CASSLVPHEGEQYF.

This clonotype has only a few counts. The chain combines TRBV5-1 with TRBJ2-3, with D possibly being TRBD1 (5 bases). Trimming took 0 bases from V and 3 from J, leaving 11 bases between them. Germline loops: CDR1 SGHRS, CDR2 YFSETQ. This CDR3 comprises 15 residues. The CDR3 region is CASSLDVRETDTQYF. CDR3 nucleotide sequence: TGCGCCAGCAGCTTGGATGTCAGGGAAACAGATACGCAGTATTTT.

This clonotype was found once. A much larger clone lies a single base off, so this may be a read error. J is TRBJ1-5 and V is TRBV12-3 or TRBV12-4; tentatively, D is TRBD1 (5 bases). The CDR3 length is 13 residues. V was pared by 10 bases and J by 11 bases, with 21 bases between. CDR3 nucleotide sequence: TGTGCCACCGCTCGCGGGGGTATCTCGGCCCAGCATTTT. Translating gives CATARGGISAQHF.

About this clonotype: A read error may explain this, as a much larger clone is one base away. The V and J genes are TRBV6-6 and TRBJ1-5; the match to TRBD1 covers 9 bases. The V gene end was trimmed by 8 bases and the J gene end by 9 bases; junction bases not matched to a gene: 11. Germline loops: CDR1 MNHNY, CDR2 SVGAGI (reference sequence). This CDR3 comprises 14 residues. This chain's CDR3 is CASGLDRGGWPQHF. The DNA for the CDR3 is TGTGCCAGCGGTCTTGACAGGGGGGGATGGCCCCAGCATTTT.

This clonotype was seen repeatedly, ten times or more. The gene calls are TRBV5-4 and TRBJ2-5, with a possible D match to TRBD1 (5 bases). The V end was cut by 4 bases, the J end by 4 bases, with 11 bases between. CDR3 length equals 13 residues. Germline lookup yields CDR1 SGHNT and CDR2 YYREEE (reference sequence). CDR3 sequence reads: CASSGRGAETQYF. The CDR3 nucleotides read TGTGCCAGCAGCGGCCGTGGGGCAGAGACCCAGTACTTC.

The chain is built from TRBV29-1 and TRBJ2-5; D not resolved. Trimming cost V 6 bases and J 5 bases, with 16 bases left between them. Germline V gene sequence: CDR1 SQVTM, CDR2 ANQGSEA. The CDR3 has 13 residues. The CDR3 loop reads CSVMTSGRETQYF. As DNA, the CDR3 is TGCAGCGTCATGACGTCTGGCCGGGAGACCCAGTACTTC.

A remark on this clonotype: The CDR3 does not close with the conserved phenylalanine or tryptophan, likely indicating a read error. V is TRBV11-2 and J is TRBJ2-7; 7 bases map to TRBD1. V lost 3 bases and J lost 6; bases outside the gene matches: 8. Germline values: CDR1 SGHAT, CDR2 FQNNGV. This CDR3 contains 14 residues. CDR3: CASSFLSTGSEQYS. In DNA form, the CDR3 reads TGTGCCAGCAGCTTCCTCTCGACAGGGAGCGAGCAGTACTCC.

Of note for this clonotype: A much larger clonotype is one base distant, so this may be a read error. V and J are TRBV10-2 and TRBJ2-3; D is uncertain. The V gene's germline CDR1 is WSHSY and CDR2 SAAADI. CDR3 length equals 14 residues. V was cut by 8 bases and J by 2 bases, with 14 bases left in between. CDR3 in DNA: TGCGCCAGCCTTCGAGCATACCTCACAGATACGCAGTATTTT. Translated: CASLRAYLTDTQYF.

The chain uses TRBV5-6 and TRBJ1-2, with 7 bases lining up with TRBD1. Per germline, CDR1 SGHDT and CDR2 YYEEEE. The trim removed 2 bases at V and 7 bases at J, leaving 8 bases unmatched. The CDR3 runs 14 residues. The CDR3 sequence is CASSFETGTGGYTF. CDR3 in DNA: TGTGCCAGCAGCTTCGAGACAGGGACGGGTGGCTACACCTTC.

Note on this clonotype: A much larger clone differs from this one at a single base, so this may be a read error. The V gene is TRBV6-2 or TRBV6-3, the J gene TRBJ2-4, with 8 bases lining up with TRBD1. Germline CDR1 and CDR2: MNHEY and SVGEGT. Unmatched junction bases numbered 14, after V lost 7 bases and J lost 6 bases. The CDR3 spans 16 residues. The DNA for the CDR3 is TGTGCCAGCAACCGCGTCCCGGGACAGGAGGCAAACATTCAGTACTTC. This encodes CASNRVPGQEANIQYF.

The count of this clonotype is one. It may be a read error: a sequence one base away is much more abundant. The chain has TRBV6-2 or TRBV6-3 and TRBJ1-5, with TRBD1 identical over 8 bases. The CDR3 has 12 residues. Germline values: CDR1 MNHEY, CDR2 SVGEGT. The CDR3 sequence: CASRTRTGPQLF. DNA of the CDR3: TGTGCCAGCAGGACCCGGACAGGGCCCCAGCTTTTT.

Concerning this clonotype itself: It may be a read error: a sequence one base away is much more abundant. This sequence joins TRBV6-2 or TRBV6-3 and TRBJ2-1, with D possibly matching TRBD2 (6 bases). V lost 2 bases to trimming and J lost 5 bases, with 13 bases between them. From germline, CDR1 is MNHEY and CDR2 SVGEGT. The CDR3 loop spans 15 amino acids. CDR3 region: CASSYKTRGNNEQFF. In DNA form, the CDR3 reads TGTGCCAGCAGTTACAAGACTAGGGGAAACAATGAGCAGTTCTTC.

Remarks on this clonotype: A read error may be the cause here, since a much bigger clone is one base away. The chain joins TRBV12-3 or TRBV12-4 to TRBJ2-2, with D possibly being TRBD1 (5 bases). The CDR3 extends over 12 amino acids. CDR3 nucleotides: TGTGTCAGCAGGGCAGGGCCCGGGGAGCTGTTTTTT. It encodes CVSRAGPGELFF.

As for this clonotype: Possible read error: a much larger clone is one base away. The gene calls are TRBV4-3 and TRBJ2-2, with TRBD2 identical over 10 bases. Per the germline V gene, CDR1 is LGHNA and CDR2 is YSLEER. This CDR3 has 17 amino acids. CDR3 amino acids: CASSRGSAGGGTVELFF. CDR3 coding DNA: TGCGCCAGCAGCCGAGGGTCAGCGGGAGGGGGCACCGTGGAGCTGTTTTTT.